The 16 T cell receptor beta chains in this list originate from one sample, sequenced in a study of cytomegalovirus exposure and HLA in healthy donors. Some clones are missing from TCRdb's copy, which holds only in-frame ones; the method was immunoSEQ multiplex PCR. The sample lists 150,000 to 200,000 clones, under 90% seen once, with about a tenth in the top ten. The sample taken for sequencing was PBMCs. The source of these receptors is a woman between 18 and 30 years old in good health and CMV-seropositive.

The V gene is TRBV5-1, the J gene TRBJ2-5; perhaps TRBD1 as D (6 bases). The V gene's germline CDR1 is SGHRS and CDR2 YFSETQ. The CDR3 has 14 residues. The V and J ends lost 0 bases and 4 bases respectively, with 10 bases between them. The DNA of the CDR3 is TGCGCCAGCAGCTTGGCAGGGGCCTTAGAGACCCAGTACTTC. Translated, it gives CASSLAGALETQYF.

CDR3 sequence: CASSAYRTGSSRDLNYEQYF. The CDR3 bases are TGCGCCAGCAGCGCATACCGGACAGGGAGTAGTAGGGACCTTAACTACGAGCAGTACTTC. The V gene is TRBV5-1, the J gene TRBJ2-7; the match to TRBD1 covers 8 bases. The length of the CDR3 is 20 residues. J was trimmed by 3 bases and V by 4 bases; bases with no gene match: 24. Per the germline V gene, CDR1 is SGHRS and CDR2 is YFSETQ.

This chain connects TRBV30 to TRBJ1-1, with D possibly being TRBD1 (6 bases). This CDR3 spans 13 amino acids. Per germline, CDR1 GTSNPN and CDR2 SVGIG (reference sequence). Trimming left V 2 bases short and J 11 bases short, with 18 bases between. DNA of the CDR3: TGTGCCTGGAGTTCCGGGGGGGGCGCGGATGCTTTCTTT. This translates into CAWSSGGGADAFF.

The chain is built from TRBV5-1 and TRBJ2-3; D might be TRBD2 (5 bases). The CDR3 runs to 13 residues. Germline CDR1 is SGHRS and CDR2 is YFSETQ. Trimming removed 1 base from V and 4 bases from J, with 7 bases in between. CDR3 residues: CASSLRGSDTQYF. The CDR3 DNA reads TGCGCCAGCAGCTTGAGAGGGTCAGATACGCAGTATTTT.

The chain recombines TRBV27 with TRBJ2-7, with D unresolved. The CDR3 spans 16 residues. Germline CDR1 is MNHEY and CDR2 is SMNVEV (reference sequence). V dropped 0 bases and J dropped 0 bases, with 12 bases sitting between them. CDR3 sequence (DNA): TGTGCCAGCAGTTTATCAGCGCGCCGCAACTCCTACGAGCAGTACTTC. This encodes CASSLSARRNSYEQYF.

This chain joins TRBV11-1 and TRBJ2-1, with 7 nucleotides matching TRBD2. From germline, CDR1 is SGHAT and CDR2 FQDESV (reference sequence). J was trimmed by 5 bases and V by 2 bases; bases with no gene match: 15. This CDR3 contains 18 residues. This CDR3 reads CASSLWASGGPSNNEQFF. The CDR3 DNA sequence: TGTGCCAGCAGCTTATGGGCTAGCGGAGGCCCATCCAACAATGAGCAGTTCTTC.

The chain links TRBV29-1 to TRBJ1-2; D is possibly TRBD1 (6 bases). The germline V and J ends were trimmed by 7 bases and 4 bases, with 10 bases remaining between them. Germline V gene data show CDR1 as SQVTM and CDR2 as ANQGSEA. This CDR3 has 11 residues. CDR3 in amino acids: CSAKGVYGYTF. DNA of the CDR3: TGCAGCGCTAAGGGGGTCTATGGCTACACCTTC.

This chain connects TRBV11-2 to TRBJ2-7, with D hard to call. The CDR3 totals 13 residues. The V gene lost 2 bases and the J gene lost 6 bases, with 11 bases spanning the gap. Looked up from germline, CDR1 is SGHAT and CDR2 is FQNNGV. Here the CDR3 reads CASSLLTDSEQYF. The CDR3 region has the DNA TGTGCCAGCAGCTTACTTACAGATTCCGAGCAGTACTTC. The variable domain in full, completed from reference TRBV11-2 and TRBJ2-7, reads EAGVAQSPRYKIIEKRQSVAFWCNPISGHATLYWYQQILGQGPKLLIQFQNNGVVDDSQLPKDRFSAERLKGVDSTLKIQPAKLEDSAVYLCASSLLTDSEQYFGPGTRLTVT.

This chain connects TRBV5-6 to TRBJ2-3; 11 nucleotides match TRBD2. J lost 7 bases, V lost 4 bases, and 5 bases had no gene match. The CDR3 is 14 amino acids. CDR1 SGHDT and CDR2 YYEEEE come from the germline V gene. In nucleotides, the CDR3 is TGTGCCAGCAGCCAAGGACTAGCGGGTCATACGCAGTATTTT. This codes for CASSQGLAGHTQYF.

This chain links TRBV18 with TRBJ1-5; D remains unclear. V gave up 6 bases and J gave up 4 bases, with 13 bases separating them. Germline loops: CDR1 KGHSH, CDR2 LQKENI. This CDR3 comprises 14 residues. The CDR3 loop is CASSSAGQNQPQHF. The CDR3 coding sequence is TGTGCCAGCTCGTCCGCAGGTCAGAATCAGCCCCAGCATTTT.

This chain joins TRBV15 and TRBJ2-1, with TRBD2 matching over 13 bases. V dropped 5 bases and J dropped 7; count of bases not matched to a gene: 5. There are 15 residues in the CDR3. Germline CDR1 reads LNHNV; CDR2 reads YYDKDF (reference sequence). The CDR3 loop reads CATSELAGGGNEQFF. In DNA, the CDR3 is TGTGCCACCAGCGAACTAGCGGGAGGGGGTAATGAGCAGTTCTTC.

V is TRBV10-3 and J is TRBJ2-3, with TRBD2 matching over 8 bases. V trimming: 5 bases; J trimming: 3 bases; junction bases outside the gene matches: 7. The CDR3 length is 15 residues. CDR1 ENHRY and CDR2 SYGVKD come from the germline V gene. The CDR3 DNA sequence: TGTGCCATCAGTTTTAGCGGGGTTTTGACAGATACGCAGTATTTT. It translates to CAISFSGVLTDTQYF.

This clone was seen only a few times. The gene calls are TRBV19 and TRBJ2-5; possibly TRBD1 for D (6 bases). The CDR3 consists of 15 residues. Trimming stripped 4 bases from V and 4 bases from J, with 16 bases between. Germline loops: CDR1 LNHDA, CDR2 SQIVND (reference sequence). CDR3 protein: CASSKPSEGVETQYF. CDR3 sequence (DNA): TGTGCCAGTAGTAAGCCCTCCGAGGGGGTAGAGACCCAGTACTTC.

This chain joins TRBV7-2 and TRBJ2-7, with TRBD2 matching 8 bases. The CDR3 extends over 15 amino acids. The germline gives CDR1 SGHTA, CDR2 FQGNSA. V was pared by 6 bases and J by 3 bases, with 10 bases of the junction left unmatched. CDR3 DNA: TGTGCCAGCAGACCGGGACTAGGTTTGGTCTACGAGCAGTACTTC. It yields the protein CASRPGLGLVYEQYF.

The CDR3 bases are TGTGCCAGCAGCTTGGGACAGAGAAATACGCAGTATTTT. This encodes CASSLGQRNTQYF. This chain connects TRBV11-2 to TRBJ2-3, with 7 bases matching TRBD1. CDR3 length: 13 residues. The V segment lost 3 bases and the J segment 7 bases; nucleotides outside the gene matches: 4. Germline-derived CDR1 and CDR2 are SGHAT and FQNNGV.

The chain recombines TRBV27 with TRBJ1-1; 8 bases are a match to TRBD1. The junction had 3 bases not matched to a gene; V was cut back by 8 bases and J by 1 base. This CDR3 comprises 13 residues. In germline, CDR1 is MNHEY, CDR2 SMNVEV (reference sequence). CDR3 DNA: TGTGCCAGCCAAGGACAGGGGAACACTGAAGCTTTCTTT. Protein sequence: CASQGQGNTEAFF.